What follows describes a single T cell receptor (beta chain). The sample originates from a study of T-cell reconstitution after alpha-beta-depleted transplantation in children. The authors prepared the TCRbeta library with unique molecular identifiers. TCRdb used MiXCR to reprocess the PCR reads, holding one entry per CDR3 protein. The sample includes 17,000 or so distinct CDR3 sequences, roughly 12% seen only once; the top ten take 60% to 85%. This receptor was identified in a boy less than two years old who had a stem cell transplant for Wiskott-Aldrich syndrome, so the T cells may come from the graft donor. This specimen consisted of PBMCs, mostly from graft donor cells, obtained 180 days after TCRalphabeta/CD19-depleted stem cell transplant.

CDR3 protein: CASSSLTGMVNEQFF. Here the CDR3 DNA reads TGTGCCAGCAGCTCTTTGACAGGAATGGTCAATGAGCAGTTCTTC. V gene TRBV7-9 combines with J gene TRBJ2-1; tentative D call: TRBD1 (6 bases). CDR3 length: 15 amino acids. With 4 bases removed from V and 6 bases from J, the gap between germline ends came to 16 bases. Germline CDR1 SEHNR, CDR2 FQNEAQ (reference sequence).